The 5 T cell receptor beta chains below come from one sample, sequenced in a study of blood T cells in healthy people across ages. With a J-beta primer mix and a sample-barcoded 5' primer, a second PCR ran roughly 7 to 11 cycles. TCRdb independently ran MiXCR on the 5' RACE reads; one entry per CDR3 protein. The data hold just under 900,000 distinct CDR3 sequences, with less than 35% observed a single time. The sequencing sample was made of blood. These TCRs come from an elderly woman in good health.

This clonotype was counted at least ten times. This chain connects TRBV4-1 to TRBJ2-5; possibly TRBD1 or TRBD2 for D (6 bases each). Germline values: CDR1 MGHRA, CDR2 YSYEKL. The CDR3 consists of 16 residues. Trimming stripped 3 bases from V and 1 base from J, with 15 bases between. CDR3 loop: CASSHFEGGVQETQYF. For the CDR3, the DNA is TGCGCCAGCAGCCATTTCGAGGGGGGTGTCCAAGAGACCCAGTACTTC.

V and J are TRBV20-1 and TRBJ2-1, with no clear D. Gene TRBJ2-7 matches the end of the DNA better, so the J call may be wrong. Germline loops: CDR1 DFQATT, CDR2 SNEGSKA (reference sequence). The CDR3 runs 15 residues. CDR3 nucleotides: TGCAGTGCTAGAGATCCAAGGGTCTCCTACAATGAGCAGTACTTC. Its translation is CSARDPRVSYNEQYF.

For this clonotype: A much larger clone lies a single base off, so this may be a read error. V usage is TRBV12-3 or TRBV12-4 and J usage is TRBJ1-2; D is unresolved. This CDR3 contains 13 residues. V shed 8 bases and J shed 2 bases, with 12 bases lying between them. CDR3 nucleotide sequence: TGTGCCAGCCGCCATGCTGGGAACTATGGCTACACCTTC. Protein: CASRHAGNYGYTF.

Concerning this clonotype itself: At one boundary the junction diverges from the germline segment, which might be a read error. Here the CDR3 reads CANSLGGPDTQYF. The DNA for the CDR3 is TGCGCCAACAGCTTGGGGGGTCCAGATACGCAGTATTTT. The chain has TRBV5-1 and TRBJ2-3, with D tentatively TRBD2 (6 bases). This CDR3 is 13 amino acids long. In germline, CDR1 is SGHRS, CDR2 YFSETQ.

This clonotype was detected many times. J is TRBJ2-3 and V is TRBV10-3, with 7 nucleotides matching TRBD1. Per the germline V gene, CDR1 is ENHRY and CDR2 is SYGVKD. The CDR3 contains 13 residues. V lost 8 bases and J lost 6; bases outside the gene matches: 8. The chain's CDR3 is CAISGTEVDTQYF. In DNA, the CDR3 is TGTGCCATCTCCGGGACAGAGGTGGATACGCAGTATTTT.